The next 27 T cell receptor beta chains were all read from a single sample in a study of CD8 T cells in ankylosing spondylitis. TCRdb ran MiXCR on the 5' RACE reads and lists one entry per CDR3 protein. The data show 150,000 to 200,000 distinct CDR3 sequences, over 10% seen once. Sequenced: blood, either unsorted or a sorted T cell fraction (not recorded which). Receptors originate from a male donor with ankylosing spondylitis or in good health (not recorded which).

This clonotype has just a few counts. Compared with germline, one end of the junction differs, possibly owing to a read error. V gene TRBV3-1 combines with J gene TRBJ1-1; D might be TRBD1 (5 bases). CDR1 and CDR2 from the germline V gene are LGHDT and YNNKEL (reference sequence). The CDR3 runs 13 residues. CDR3 loop: CTSSQDLRGEAFF. The CDR3 coding sequence is TGTACCAGCAGCCAAGATCTTCGGGGCGAAGCTTTCTTT.

The chain combines TRBV20-1 with TRBJ2-7, with 7 positions matching TRBD1. Trimming cost V 4 bases and J 1 base; bases outside gene matches: 13. Per the germline V gene, CDR1 is DFQATT and CDR2 is SNEGSKA (reference sequence). This CDR3 has 16 residues. The CDR3, as DNA: TGCAGTGCTATTGGGTCGGGACAGTTACTATCCTACGAGCAGTACTTC. Its translation is CSAIGSGQLLSYEQYF.

This clonotype came up many times. This chain uses TRBV5-5 with TRBJ2-7, with TRBD1 matching 7 bases. The V gene's germline CDR1 is SGHKS and CDR2 YYEKEE (reference sequence). The CDR3 covers 14 residues. Germline trimming cut 2 bases from V and 3 bases from J; bases unmatched to any gene: 5. The CDR3: CASSLHRGNYEQYF. The DNA for the CDR3 is TGTGCCAGCAGCTTACACAGGGGCAACTACGAGCAGTACTTC. Drawing the rest from reference TRBV5-5 and TRBJ2-7, the complete variable domain is DAGVTQSPTHLIKTRGQQVTLRCSPISGHKSVSWYQQVLGQGPQFIFQYYEKEERGRGNFPDRFSARQFPNYSSELNVNALLLGDSALYLCASSLHRGNYEQYFGPGTRLTVT.

This clonotype was detected ten times or more. The genes are TRBV12-3 or TRBV12-4 and TRBJ2-2; either TRBD1 or TRBD2 may fit D (6 bases each). The CDR3 is 15 amino acids. V was trimmed by 7 bases and J by 2 bases, leaving 14 bases between them. CDR3 sequence reads: CASTPDGGNTGELFF. Written as DNA, the CDR3 is TGTGCCAGCACCCCCGACGGGGGCAACACCGGGGAGCTGTTTTTT.

This clonotype was detected a few times. The chain is built from TRBV5-6 and TRBJ2-1; a weak D match, TRBD2 (6 bases). The CDR3 consists of 14 residues. Per the germline V gene, CDR1 is SGHDT and CDR2 is YYEEEE. V was trimmed by 0 bases and J by 10 bases, leaving 14 bases between them. The CDR3 bases are TGTGCCAGCAGCTTGGGAGCGGGTTCTAAAGAGCAGTTCTTC. This encodes CASSLGAGSKEQFF.

A few counts support this clonotype. This rearrangement joins TRBV12-3 or TRBV12-4 to TRBJ2-1, with D possibly TRBD2 on 7 matching bases. The CDR3 consists of 16 residues. Trimming shortened V by 5 bases and J by 0 bases, and 14 bases separated the two germline ends. The CDR3 reads CASSPEGGNSYNEQFF. The CDR3 DNA sequence: TGTGCCAGCAGTCCAGAGGGGGGGAACTCCTACAATGAGCAGTTCTTC.

This clonotype was found once. Sequence at one end of the junction differs from germline and may be a read error. CDR3 protein: CAISEPGTSIDMQYF. The CDR3 DNA reads TGTGCCATCAGTGAACCCGGGACTAGCATAGATATGCAGTATTTT. This sequence joins TRBV10-3 and TRBJ2-3; 9 bases are a match to TRBD2. Germline V CDR1 and CDR2: ENHRY, SYGVKD. The length of the CDR3 is 15 residues.

Here the CDR3 reads CASTFGTPEGPQHF. The CDR3 nucleotides read TGTGCCAGCACCTTCGGGACTCCCGAGGGGCCCCAGCATTTT. The chain couples TRBV12-3 or TRBV12-4 to TRBJ1-5; D is perhaps TRBD1 (5 bases). This CDR3 has 14 amino acids. Trimming stripped 7 bases from V and 9 bases from J, with 19 bases between.

There are a few counts of this clonotype. The V call is TRBV6-1, the J call TRBJ1-5; D is uncertain. Germline V gene lookup returns CDR1 MNHNS and CDR2 SASEGT. Trimming cost V 8 bases and J 0 bases, with 11 bases left between them. This CDR3 region has 14 residues. CDR3 protein: CASGPPVSNQPQHF. Here the CDR3 DNA reads TGTGCCAGCGGCCCACCCGTTAGCAATCAGCCCCAGCATTTT.

This clonotype turned up a few times. The rearrangement uses TRBV4-1 and TRBJ1-2; the D is unclear. This CDR3 contains 13 residues. V was cut by 3 bases and J by 8 bases, with 13 bases left in between. The V gene's germline CDR1 is MGHRA and CDR2 YSYEKL. The CDR3 nucleotides are TGCGCCAGCAGCCATGACGGGCTAGAAGGCTACACCTTC. Amino acid sequence: CASSHDGLEGYTF.

The V call is TRBV4-1, the J call TRBJ2-5, with TRBD2 identical over 7 bases. CDR3 length equals 16 residues. The V segment lost 2 bases and the J segment 2 bases; nucleotides outside the gene matches: 8. Germline assignment: CDR1 MGHRA and CDR2 YSYEKL. The DNA for the CDR3 is TGCGCCAGCAGCCAACTTCTAGCGGTCCCTCAAGAGACCCAGTACTTC. It encodes CASSQLLAVPQETQYF.

This sequence joins TRBV10-1 and TRBJ2-3; D gene unclear. The CDR3 totals 11 residues. V dropped 3 bases and J dropped 6 bases, with 4 bases sitting between them. Germline V gene data show CDR1 as WNHNN and CDR2 as SYGVQD (reference sequence). CDR3 DNA sequence: TGCGCCAGCAGTGACCGCGATACGCAGTATTTT. The encoded protein is CASSDRDTQYF.

In this sample, this clonotype turned up many times. The chain has TRBV5-1 and TRBJ1-5, with D possibly matching TRBD1 (5 bases). The CDR3 consists of 14 residues. Germline loops: CDR1 SGHRS, CDR2 YFSETQ. V was pared by 0 bases and J by 6 bases, with 10 bases between. CDR3 DNA sequence: TGCGCCAGCAGCTTGGGGGGGTTGGGTCAGCCCCAGCATTTT. It codes for CASSLGGLGQPQHF.

The chain employs TRBV6-2 or TRBV6-3 and TRBJ2-5; possibly TRBD1 or TRBD2 for D (6 bases each). Germline CDR1 is MNHEY and CDR2 is SVGEGT. The CDR3 contains 18 residues. V was cut by 7 bases and J by 2 bases, with 26 bases left in between. The CDR3, as DNA: TGTGCCAGCATCAACCGGGGGCTTAGGGGGACATCTCAAGAGACCCAGTACTTC. Translated: CASINRGLRGTSQETQYF.

In its sample, this clonotype was seen a few times. This chain joins TRBV6-5 and TRBJ2-7, with TRBD2 matching 9 bases. Per germline, CDR1 MNHEY and CDR2 SVGAGI. The CDR3 totals 15 residues. V lost 4 bases to trimming and J lost 2 bases; unmatched junction nucleotides: 6. CDR3: CASSSQGGGAYEQYF. The CDR3 DNA sequence: TGTGCCAGCAGTTCACAGGGCGGGGGGGCCTACGAGCAGTACTTC.

Here the CDR3 reads CASSHTGTHSNQPQHF. The CDR3 DNA is TGTGCCAGCAGCCATACGGGGACTCATAGCAATCAGCCCCAGCATTTT. The chain joins TRBV5-6 to TRBJ1-5; TRBD1 might be the D (5 bases). Germline V CDR1 and CDR2: SGHDT, YYEEEE. V gave up 4 bases and J gave up 0 bases, with 14 bases separating them. The CDR3 has 16 residues.

This clonotype was detected a few times. The gene calls are TRBV7-9 and TRBJ1-2; no firm D call. Germline assignment: CDR1 SEHNR and CDR2 FQNEAQ (reference sequence). This CDR3 region has 14 residues. Trimming removed 5 bases at V and 3 bases at J, with 13 bases between. CDR3 residues: CASSPPSGYYGYTF. The CDR3 DNA sequence: TGTGCCAGCAGCCCGCCTTCGGGGTACTATGGCTACACCTTC. The whole variable domain, filled in from reference TRBV7-9 and TRBJ1-2, reads DTGVSQNPRHKITKRGQNVTFRCDPISEHNRLYWYRQTLGQGPEFLTYFQNEAQLEKSRLLSDRFSAERPKGSFSTLEIQRTEQGDSAMYLCASSPPSGYYGYTFGSGTRLTVV.

This clonotype was counted many times. The chain employs TRBV12-3 or TRBV12-4 and TRBJ1-2; D is undetermined. V was clipped by 4 bases and J by 5 bases, with 17 bases between them. The CDR3 is made up of 15 amino acids. This CDR3 is CASSSAGEGGYGYTF. CDR3 coding DNA: TGTGCCAGCAGTTCCGCCGGGGAGGGCGGATATGGCTACACCTTC.

In this sample, this clonotype turned up a few times. This chain connects TRBV12-5 to TRBJ2-5; no clear D gene. Germline-derived CDR1 and CDR2 are LGHNT and FRNRAP. Trimming cost V 6 bases and J 5 bases, with 10 bases left between them. This CDR3 comprises 12 residues. DNA for the CDR3: TGTGCTAGTGGAGGGCCGCTTGAGACCCAGTACTTC. Protein sequence: CASGGPLETQYF.

This chain links TRBV11-2 with TRBJ1-1; no clear D. The CDR3 totals 14 residues. V was clipped by 3 bases and J by 4 bases, with 12 bases between them. From germline, CDR1 is SGHAT and CDR2 FQNNGV. The DNA for the CDR3 is TGTGCCAGCAGCTTGTGGGTAGGAGGCACTGAAGCTTTCTTT. Its translation is CASSLWVGGTEAFF.

This clonotype appeared a few times. This sequence joins TRBV13 and TRBJ1-2; unclear D gene. Germline CDR1 and CDR2: PRHDT and FYEKMQ (reference sequence). Trimming removed 4 bases at V and 0 bases at J, with 3 bases between. The CDR3 extends over 12 amino acids. CDR3 nucleotides: TGTGCCAGCAGCTCTTCTAACTATGGCTACACCTTC. Translating it yields CASSSSNYGYTF. Complete variable domain (other parts from reference TRBV13 and TRBJ1-2): AAGVIQSPRHLIKEKRETATLKCYPIPRHDTVYWYQQGPGQDPQFLISFYEKMQSDKGSIPDRFSAQQFSDYHSELNMSSLELGDSALYFCASSSSNYGYTFGSGTRLTVV.

This chain links TRBV20-1 with TRBJ2-7, with a tentative D call TRBD2 (5 bases). Between the trimmed V and J ends, which lost 5 bases and 4 bases, there was a span of 15 bases. Germline V lookup: CDR1 DFQATT, CDR2 SNEGSKA (reference sequence). The CDR3 consists of 13 residues. Here the CDR3 reads CSASILERYEQYF. In DNA, the CDR3 is TGCAGTGCTTCGATACTAGAGAGGTACGAGCAGTACTTC.

This rearrangement joins TRBV19 to TRBJ2-3; D may be TRBD2 (6 bases). Germline V lookup: CDR1 LNHDA, CDR2 SQIVND (reference sequence). CDR3 length equals 14 residues. Trimming left V 1 base short and J 6 bases short, with 11 bases between. CDR3 amino acids: CASSIGAGPDTQYF. CDR3 coding DNA: TGTGCCAGTAGTATAGGTGCGGGGCCCGATACGCAGTATTTT.

This clonotype showed up just once. This chain uses TRBV5-6 with TRBJ2-1, with 12 nucleotides matching TRBD2. CDR3 length: 15 amino acids. Losses at the gene ends were 8 bases for V and 7 bases for J; bases not matched to a gene: 10. CDR1 SGHDT and CDR2 YYEEEE come from the germline V gene. CDR3 protein: CARGPGLAGGNEQFF. The DNA for the CDR3 is TGTGCCAGGGGCCCCGGGCTAGCGGGAGGGAATGAGCAGTTCTTC. The full variable domain, completed using reference TRBV5-6 and TRBJ2-1, is DAGVTQSPTHLIKTRGQQVTLRCSPKSGHDTVSWYQQALGQGPQFIFQYYEEEERQRGNFPDRFSGHQFPNYSSELNVNALLLGDSALYLCARGPGLAGGNEQFFGPGTRLTVL.

This clonotype was observed a handful of times. V usage is TRBV24-1 and J usage is TRBJ2-2; TRBD1 matches at 8 bases. V gave up 4 bases and J gave up 2 bases; unmatched junction bases: 5. The CDR3 runs to 16 residues. Germline-derived CDR1 and CDR2 are KGHDR and SFDVKD. The CDR3 sequence: CATSESGQVNTGELFF. CDR3 bases: TGTGCCACCAGTGAATCGGGACAGGTCAACACCGGGGAGCTGTTTTTT.

This clonotype has a handful of counts. The rearrangement links TRBV12-3 or TRBV12-4 to TRBJ2-3; D gene uncertain. V lost 5 bases and J lost 2, with 8 bases in between. The CDR3 has 13 amino acids. As DNA, the CDR3 is TGTGCCAGCAGTGCTGGGTACACAGATACGCAGTATTTT. Residues: CASSAGYTDTQYF.

This clonotype was detected ten times or more. The gene calls are TRBV4-1 and TRBJ2-7; 11 positions match TRBD1. Germline V gene data show CDR1 as MGHRA and CDR2 as YSYEKL. The V segment lost 4 bases and the J segment 0 bases; nucleotides outside the gene matches: 2. This CDR3 is built from 15 residues. The CDR3 region has the DNA TGCGCCAGCAGCCCTGGACAGGGGGCCTCCTACGAGCAGTACTTC. Translated, it gives CASSPGQGASYEQYF.